The source of this T cell receptor beta chain is a study of blood T cells in healthy people across ages. The CDR3 contains 16 residues. Germline V gene data show CDR1 as LGHNA and CDR2 as YSLEER. The authors ran a second PCR of 7 to 11 cycles using a sample-barcoded 5' primer and a J-beta primer mix. Every cDNA molecule bore a tag from a template-switch adaptor containing 12 random nucleotides. TCRdb used MiXCR to reprocess the 5' RACE reads, holding one entry per CDR3 protein. The sample has about 1 million distinct CDR3 sequences, roughly a quarter seen once; the top ten hold around 0.75%. This sample also appeared in a second study, on T cells of mothers and their children.

J is TRBJ2-5 and V is TRBV4-3; D is unclear. The tail of the sequence fits TRBJ2-7 better, so the J call may be wrong. The source of this sequence is a girl aged 2 to 9 in good health. Sequences were obtained from blood. This chain's CDR3 is CASSQRLVGQVYEQYF. In DNA form, the CDR3 reads TGCGCCAGCAGCCAAAGGTTGGTTGGGCAGGTATACGAGCAGTACTTC.